This T cell receptor (beta chain) was profiled in a study of T cells in Graves' hyperthyroidism and ophthalmopathy. This clonotype appeared many times. Germline lookup yields CDR1 SNHLY and CDR2 FYNNEI. The CDR3 is 15 residues long. The V and J ends lost 5 bases and 4 bases respectively, with 15 bases between them. Researchers took RNA transcripts and amplified the TCR beta CDR3 regions from them. The HTBI primer set served for first-round RT-PCR of the TCR CDR3. Each CDR3 protein gets one entry after TCRdb re-called the multiplex PCR reads with MiXCR. The sample consists of over 300,000 distinct CDR3 sequences, over 11% of them appearing once.

The clonotype comes from a woman aged 60-75 years with Graves' hyperthyroidism. The chain couples TRBV2 to TRBJ2-1; either TRBD1 or TRBD2 may fit D (5 bases each). The source material was blood. In DNA form, the CDR3 reads TGTGCCAGCAGTCGTCCCGGGACGGTTTACAATGAGCAGTTCTTC. Translated, it gives CASSRPGTVYNEQFF.